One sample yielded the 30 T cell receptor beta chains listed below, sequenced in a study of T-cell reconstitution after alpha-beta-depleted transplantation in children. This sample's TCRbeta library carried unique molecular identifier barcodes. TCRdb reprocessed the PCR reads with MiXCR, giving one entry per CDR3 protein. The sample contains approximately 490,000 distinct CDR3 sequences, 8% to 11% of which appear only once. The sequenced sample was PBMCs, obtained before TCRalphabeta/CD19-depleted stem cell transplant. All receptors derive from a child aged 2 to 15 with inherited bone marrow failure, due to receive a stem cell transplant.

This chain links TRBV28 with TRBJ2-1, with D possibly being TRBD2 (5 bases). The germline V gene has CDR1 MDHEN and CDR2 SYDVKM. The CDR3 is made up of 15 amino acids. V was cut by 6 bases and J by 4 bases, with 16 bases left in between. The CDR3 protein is CASSGYRDLYNEQFF. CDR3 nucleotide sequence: TGTGCCAGCAGCGGCTACCGGGATCTGTACAATGAGCAGTTCTTC.

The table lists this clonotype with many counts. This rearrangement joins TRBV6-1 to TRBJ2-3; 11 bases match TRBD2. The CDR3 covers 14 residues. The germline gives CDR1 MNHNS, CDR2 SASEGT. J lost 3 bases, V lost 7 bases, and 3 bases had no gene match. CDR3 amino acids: CASTLAGGTDTQYF. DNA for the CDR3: TGTGCCAGCACCTTAGCGGGAGGGACAGATACGCAGTATTTT.

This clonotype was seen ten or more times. CDR3 DNA sequence: TGTGCCAGCAGCTTAGTGCCGGGACAGCCCTACAATGAGCAGTTCTTC. Residues: CASSLVPGQPYNEQFF. The chain is built from TRBV11-2 and TRBJ2-1, with 7 bases identical to TRBD1. J lost 2 bases, V lost 1 base, and 5 bases had no gene match. The CDR3 has 16 residues. The germline gives CDR1 SGHAT, CDR2 FQNNGV.

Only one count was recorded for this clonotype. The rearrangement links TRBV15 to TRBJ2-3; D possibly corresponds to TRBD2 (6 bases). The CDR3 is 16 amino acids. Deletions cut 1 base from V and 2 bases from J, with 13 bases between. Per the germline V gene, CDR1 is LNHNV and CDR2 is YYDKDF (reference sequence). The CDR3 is CATSRVKLATTDTQYF. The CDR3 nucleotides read TGTGCCACCAGCAGAGTTAAACTAGCAACCACAGATACGCAGTATTTT.

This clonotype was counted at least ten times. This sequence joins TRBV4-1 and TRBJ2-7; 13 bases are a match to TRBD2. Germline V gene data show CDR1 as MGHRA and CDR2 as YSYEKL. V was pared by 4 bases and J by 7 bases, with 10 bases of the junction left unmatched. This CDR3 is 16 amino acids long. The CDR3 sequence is CASSLREGLAGHEQYF. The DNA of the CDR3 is TGCGCCAGCAGCCTGCGGGAGGGACTAGCGGGACATGAGCAGTACTTC.

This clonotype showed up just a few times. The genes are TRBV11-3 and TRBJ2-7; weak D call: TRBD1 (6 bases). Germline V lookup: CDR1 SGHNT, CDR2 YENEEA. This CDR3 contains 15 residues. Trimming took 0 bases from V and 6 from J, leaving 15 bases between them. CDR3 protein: CASSLDEYRAGEQYF. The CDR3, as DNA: TGTGCCAGCAGCTTAGATGAGTACAGGGCGGGCGAGCAGTACTTC. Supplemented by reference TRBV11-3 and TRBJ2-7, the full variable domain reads EAGVVQSPRYKIIEKKQPVAFWCNPISGHNTLYWYLQNLGQGPELLIRYENEEAVDDSQLPKDRFSAERLKGVDSTLKIQPAELGDSAVYLCASSLDEYRAGEQYFGPGTRLTVT.

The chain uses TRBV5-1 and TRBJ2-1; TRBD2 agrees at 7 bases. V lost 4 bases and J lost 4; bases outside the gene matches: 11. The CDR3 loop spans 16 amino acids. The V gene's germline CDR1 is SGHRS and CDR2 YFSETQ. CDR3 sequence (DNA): TGCGCCAGCAGCCTGGAGGGGAGGGCCGCGTACAATGAGCAGTTCTTC. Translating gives CASSLEGRAAYNEQFF.

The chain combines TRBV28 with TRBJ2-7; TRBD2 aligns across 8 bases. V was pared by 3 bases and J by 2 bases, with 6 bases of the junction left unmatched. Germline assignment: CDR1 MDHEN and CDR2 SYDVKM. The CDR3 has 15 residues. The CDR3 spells CASSFPGLGTYEQYF. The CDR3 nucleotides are TGTGCCAGCAGTTTTCCGGGACTAGGGACCTACGAGCAGTACTTC.

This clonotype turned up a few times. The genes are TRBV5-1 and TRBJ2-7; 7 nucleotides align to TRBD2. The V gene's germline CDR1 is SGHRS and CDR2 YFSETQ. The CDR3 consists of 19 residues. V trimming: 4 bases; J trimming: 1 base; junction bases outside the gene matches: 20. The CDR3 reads CASSPVRGGSTQLSYEQYF. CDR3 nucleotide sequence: TGCGCCAGCAGCCCCGTAAGGGGCGGGAGTACCCAACTATCCTACGAGCAGTACTTC. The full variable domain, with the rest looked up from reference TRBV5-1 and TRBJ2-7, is KAGVTQTPRYLIKTRGQQVTLSCSPISGHRSVSWYQQTPGQGLQFLFEYFSETQRNKGNFPGRFSGRQFSNSRSEMNVSTLELGDSALYLCASSPVRGGSTQLSYEQYFGPGTRLTVT.

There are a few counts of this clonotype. In DNA, the CDR3 is TGTGCCAGCAGCCAAGAGGACGATGGCCTAGCGGGAGGGAGGGAGCTGTTTTTT. This translates into CASSQEDDGLAGGRELFF. The V gene is TRBV4-2, the J gene TRBJ2-2; 12 bases are shared with TRBD2. Germline CDR1 and CDR2: LGHNA and YNFKEQ. This CDR3 has 18 residues. The J segment lost 9 bases and the V segment lost 0 bases, leaving 11 bases of the junction unmatched.

CDR3 in amino acids: CASSLAEGRPSGYTF. CDR3 nucleotides: TGTGCCAGCAGCTTAGCGGAAGGACGGCCTTCGGGCTACACCTTC. The chain is built from TRBV11-2 and TRBJ1-2; no clear D. CDR3 size: 15 residues. Germline CDR1 reads SGHAT; CDR2 reads FQNNGV. Trimming removed 1 base at V and 8 bases at J, with 17 bases between.

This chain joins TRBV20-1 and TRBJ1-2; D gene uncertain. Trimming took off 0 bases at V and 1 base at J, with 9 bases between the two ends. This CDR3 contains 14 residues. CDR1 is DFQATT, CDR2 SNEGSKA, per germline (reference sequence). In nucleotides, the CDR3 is TGCAGTGCTAGAGATAGTGGCAGTAACTATGGCTACACCTTC. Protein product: CSARDSGSNYGYTF.

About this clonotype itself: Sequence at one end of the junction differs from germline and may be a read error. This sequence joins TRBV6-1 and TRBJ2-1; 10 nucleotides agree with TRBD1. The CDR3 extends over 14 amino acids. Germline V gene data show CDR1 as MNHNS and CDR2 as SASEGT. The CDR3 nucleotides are TGTGCCAGCATCCGACAGGGGGCCTACAATGAGCAGCTCTTC. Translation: CASIRQGAYNEQLF.

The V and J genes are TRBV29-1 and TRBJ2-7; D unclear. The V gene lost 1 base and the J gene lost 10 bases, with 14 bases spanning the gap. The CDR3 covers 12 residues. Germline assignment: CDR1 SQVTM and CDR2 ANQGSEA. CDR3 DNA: TGCAGCGTTGAAGTACGGTACCGAGAACAGTACTTC. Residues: CSVEVRYREQYF.

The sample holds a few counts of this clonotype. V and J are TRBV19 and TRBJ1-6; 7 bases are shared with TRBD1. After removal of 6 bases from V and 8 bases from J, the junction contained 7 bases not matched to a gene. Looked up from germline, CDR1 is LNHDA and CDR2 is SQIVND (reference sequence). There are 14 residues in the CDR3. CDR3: CASSHRQGDSPLHF. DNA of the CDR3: TGTGCCAGTAGCCATCGACAGGGAGATTCACCCCTCCACTTT.

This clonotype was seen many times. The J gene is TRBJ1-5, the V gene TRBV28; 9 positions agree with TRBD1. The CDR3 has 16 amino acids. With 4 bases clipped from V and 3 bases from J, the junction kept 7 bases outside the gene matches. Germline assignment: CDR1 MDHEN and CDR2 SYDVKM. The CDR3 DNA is TGTGCCAGCAGTTCGGACAGGGGAAGGACCAATCAGCCCCAGCATTTT. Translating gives CASSSDRGRTNQPQHF.

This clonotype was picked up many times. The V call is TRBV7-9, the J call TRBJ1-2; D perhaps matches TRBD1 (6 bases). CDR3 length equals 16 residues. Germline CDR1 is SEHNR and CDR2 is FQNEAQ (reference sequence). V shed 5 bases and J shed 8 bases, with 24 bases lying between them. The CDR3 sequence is CASSQGSGRSSGGYTF. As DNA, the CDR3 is TGTGCCAGCAGCCAGGGGAGCGGACGGAGCTCGGGAGGCTACACCTTC.

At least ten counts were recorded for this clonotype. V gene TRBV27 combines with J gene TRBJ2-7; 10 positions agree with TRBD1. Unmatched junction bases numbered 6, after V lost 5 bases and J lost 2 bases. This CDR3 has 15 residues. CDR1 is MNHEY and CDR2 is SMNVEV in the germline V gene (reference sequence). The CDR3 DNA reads TGTGCCAGCAGTCCGACAGGGGGCAGGGCCTACGAGCAGTACTTC. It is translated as CASSPTGGRAYEQYF.

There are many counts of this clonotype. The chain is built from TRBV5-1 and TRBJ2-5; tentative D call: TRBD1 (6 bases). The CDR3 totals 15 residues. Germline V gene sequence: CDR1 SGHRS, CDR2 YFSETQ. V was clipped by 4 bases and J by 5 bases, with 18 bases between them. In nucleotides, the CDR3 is TGCGCCAGCAGCCCGGGACATGATGTCGTGGAGACCCAGTACTTC. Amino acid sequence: CASSPGHDVVETQYF.

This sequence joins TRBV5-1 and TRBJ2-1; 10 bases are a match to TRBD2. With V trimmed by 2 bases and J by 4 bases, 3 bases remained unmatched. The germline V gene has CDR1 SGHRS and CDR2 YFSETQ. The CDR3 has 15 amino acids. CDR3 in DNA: TGCGCCAGCAGCTTTACTAGCGGGGCTTACAATGAGCAGTTCTTC. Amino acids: CASSFTSGAYNEQFF. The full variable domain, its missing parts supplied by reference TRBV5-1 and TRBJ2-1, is KAGVTQTPRYLIKTRGQQVTLSCSPISGHRSVSWYQQTPGQGLQFLFEYFSETQRNKGNFPGRFSGRQFSNSRSEMNVSTLELGDSALYLCASSFTSGAYNEQFFGPGTRLTVL.

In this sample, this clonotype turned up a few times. CDR3 coding DNA: TGTGCCAGCAGCTTAGGAGGGACAATAGAGCAGTACTTC. It encodes CASSLGGTIEQYF. The chain carries TRBV7-9 and TRBJ2-7; D is possibly TRBD1 (6 bases). The CDR3 loop spans 13 amino acids. Trimming left V 1 base short and J 7 bases short, with 11 bases between. The V gene's germline CDR1 is SEHNR and CDR2 FQNEAQ (reference sequence).

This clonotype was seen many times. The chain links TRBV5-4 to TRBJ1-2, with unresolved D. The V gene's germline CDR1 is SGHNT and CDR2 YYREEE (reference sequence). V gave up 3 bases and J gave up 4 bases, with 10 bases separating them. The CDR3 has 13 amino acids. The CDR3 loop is CASSSWGSYGYTF. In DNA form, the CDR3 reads TGTGCCAGCAGCTCCTGGGGATCCTATGGCTACACCTTC.

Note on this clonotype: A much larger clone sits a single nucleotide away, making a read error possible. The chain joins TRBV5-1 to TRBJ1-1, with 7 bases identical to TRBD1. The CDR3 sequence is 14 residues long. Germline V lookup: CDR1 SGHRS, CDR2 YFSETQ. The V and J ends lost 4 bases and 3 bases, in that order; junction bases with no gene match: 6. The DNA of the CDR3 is TGCGCCAGCAGCAAACAGGGGCAGGACACTGAAGCTTTCTTT. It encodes CASSKQGQDTEAFF. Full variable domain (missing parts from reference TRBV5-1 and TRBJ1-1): KAGVTQTPRYLIKTRGQQVTLSCSPISGHRSVSWYQQTPGQGLQFLFEYFSETQRNKGNFPGRFSGRQFSNSRSEMNVSTLELGDSALYLCASSKQGQDTEAFFGQGTRLTVV.

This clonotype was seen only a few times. In DNA form, the CDR3 reads TGTGCCAGCAGCTTAATTAATACCCAGGGTATAATGAACACTGAAGCTTTCTTT. Protein product: CASSLINTQGIMNTEAFF. The chain has TRBV11-2 and TRBJ1-1; TRBD1 is a possible D gene (5 bases). CDR3 length: 18 amino acids. Trimming took off 2 bases at V and 0 bases at J, with 19 bases between the two ends. Per the germline V gene, CDR1 is SGHAT and CDR2 is FQNNGV. Complete variable domain (other parts from reference TRBV11-2 and TRBJ1-1): EAGVAQSPRYKIIEKRQSVAFWCNPISGHATLYWYQQILGQGPKLLIQFQNNGVVDDSQLPKDRFSAERLKGVDSTLKIQPAKLEDSAVYLCASSLINTQGIMNTEAFFGQGTRLTVV.

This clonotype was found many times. The CDR3 sequence: CASSSIRGSRAKNIQYF. The CDR3 DNA follows: TGCGCCAGCAGCTCGATCAGGGGTAGCAGGGCCAAAAACATTCAGTACTTC. The rearrangement links TRBV4-1 to TRBJ2-4, with a weak D call TRBD1 (6 bases). Germline loops: CDR1 MGHRA, CDR2 YSYEKL. There are 17 residues in the CDR3. Trimming shortened V by 5 bases and J by 1 base, and 18 bases separated the two germline ends.

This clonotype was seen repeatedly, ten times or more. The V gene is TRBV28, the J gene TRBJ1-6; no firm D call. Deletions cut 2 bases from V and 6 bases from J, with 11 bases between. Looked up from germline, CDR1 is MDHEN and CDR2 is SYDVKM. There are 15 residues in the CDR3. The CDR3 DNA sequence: TGTGCCAGCAGTTTAAGAGTGTTGGGTAATTCACCCCTCCACTTT. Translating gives CASSLRVLGNSPLHF.

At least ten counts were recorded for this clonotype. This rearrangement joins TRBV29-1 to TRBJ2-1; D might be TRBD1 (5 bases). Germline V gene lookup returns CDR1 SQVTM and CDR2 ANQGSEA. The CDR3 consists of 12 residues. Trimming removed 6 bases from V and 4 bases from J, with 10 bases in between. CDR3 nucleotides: TGCAGCGTCGCGGACAATTACAATGAGCAGTTCTTC. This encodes CSVADNYNEQFF.

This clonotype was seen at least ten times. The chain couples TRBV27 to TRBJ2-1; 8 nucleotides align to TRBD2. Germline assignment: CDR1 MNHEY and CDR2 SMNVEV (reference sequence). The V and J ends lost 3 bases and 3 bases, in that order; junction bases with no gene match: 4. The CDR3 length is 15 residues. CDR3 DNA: TGTGCCAGCAGTTTCACTAGCGGAGGCTACAATGAGCAGTTCTTC. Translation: CASSFTSGGYNEQFF.

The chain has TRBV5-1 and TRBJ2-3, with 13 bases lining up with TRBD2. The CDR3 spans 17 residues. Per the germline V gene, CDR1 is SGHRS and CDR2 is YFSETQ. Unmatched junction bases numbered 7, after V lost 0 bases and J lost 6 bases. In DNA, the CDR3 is TGCGCCAGCAGCTTGGGGGGACTAGCGGGAATGGCGGATACGCAGTATTTT. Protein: CASSLGGLAGMADTQYF.

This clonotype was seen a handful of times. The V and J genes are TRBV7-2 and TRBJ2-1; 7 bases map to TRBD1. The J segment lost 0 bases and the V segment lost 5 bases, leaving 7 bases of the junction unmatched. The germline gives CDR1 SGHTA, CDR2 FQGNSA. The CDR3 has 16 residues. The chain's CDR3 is CASSQQDRSSYNEQFF. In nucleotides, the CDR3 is TGTGCCAGCAGCCAACAGGACAGGTCCTCCTACAATGAGCAGTTCTTC.